This T cell receptor (beta chain) is from a study of blood T cell repertoires in COVID-19. Overall study context: Samples came from the United States, Italy and Spain, spanning acute and convalescent COVID-19. Sources were T cells, B-cell-depleted T cells, or PBMCs; the material itself was cDNA or gDNA.

Measured with immunoSEQ multiplex PCR; TCRdb has only the in-frame clones, and not every one. In the table there are hundreds of thousands of clones, about three quarters of which are singletons. Trimming shortened V by 4 bases and J by 9 bases, and 18 bases separated the two germline ends. CDR1 is LGHDT and CDR2 is YNNKEL in the germline V gene (reference sequence). The CDR3 has 14 amino acids. Specimen: peripheral blood. The TCR sequence derives from a woman of 80 years or more with acute or convalescent COVID-19. The chain joins TRBV3-1 (or the pseudogene TRBV3-2) to TRBJ1-2; D not certain. The CDR3 DNA is TGTGCCAGCAGCCCTCGAGGTCGGGGTGTGAGCTACACCTTC. As protein: CASSPRGRGVSYTF.